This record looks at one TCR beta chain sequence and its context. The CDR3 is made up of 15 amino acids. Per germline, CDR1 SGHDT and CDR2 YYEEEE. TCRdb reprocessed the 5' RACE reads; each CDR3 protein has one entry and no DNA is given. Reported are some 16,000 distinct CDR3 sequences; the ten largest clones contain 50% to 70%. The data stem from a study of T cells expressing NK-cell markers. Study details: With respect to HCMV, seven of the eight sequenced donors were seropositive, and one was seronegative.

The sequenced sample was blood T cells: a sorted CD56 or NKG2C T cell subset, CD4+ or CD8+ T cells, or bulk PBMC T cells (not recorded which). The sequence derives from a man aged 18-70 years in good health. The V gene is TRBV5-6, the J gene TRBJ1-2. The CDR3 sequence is CASSLMGIANYGYTF.